This T cell receptor beta chain was sequenced during a study of T-cell memory formation after mild COVID-19. Study context: The study found TCR clusters largely donor specific.

Constant-segment-primed 5'RACE gave TCR alpha and TCR beta cDNA libraries with sample barcodes and UMIs. Each CDR3 protein gets one entry after TCRdb re-called the 5' RACE reads with MiXCR. The repertoire includes under 300,000 distinct CDR3 sequences, approximately 9% of them detected once, and around 21% sits in the top ten. Germline CDR1 and CDR2: DFQATT and SNEGSKA (reference sequence). The CDR3 is 11 residues long. The V and J ends lost 0 bases and 9 bases respectively, with 6 bases between them. In regard to this clonotype: Its antigen is as yet unknown.

Study results and caveats: Chiefly within CM and EM were the contracting CD4+ clones; CD8+ ones were within EMRA.

The specimen was PBMCs or a T cell subset sorted from them (not recorded which). The chain uses TRBV20-1 and TRBJ2-4; TRBD1 might be the D (6 bases). The clonotype was recovered from a man aged 18 to 30 who had mild COVID-19 (a few samples of this study predate the infection). Cell type and time point are not known. The CDR3, as DNA: TGCAGTGCTAGAGAAGGGGGCATTCAGTACTTC. It is translated as CSAREGGIQYF.